The source of this T cell receptor beta chain is a study of tumour-infiltrating T cells in Burkitt lymphoma. On the study more broadly: The Burkitt lymphoma cohort spanned all epidemiological subtypes. Repertoire clonality predicted overall and progression-free survival. Study-wide findings and caveats: Several public clonotypes recurred in numerous Burkitt lymphoma patients.

Germline CDR1 is LGHNA and CDR2 is YSLEER. This CDR3 comprises 13 residues. The V end was cut by 0 bases, the J end by 7 bases, with 10 bases between. This clone has a handful of counts. Its target is not known. Clones were sequenced by immunoSEQ multiplex PCR, and TCRdb holds only the in-frame ones, with some missing. Of approximately 46,000 clones in the sample, around 31% are singletons; the top ten hold 2.5% to 3.5%. The sequenced material came from tumor tissue. The rearrangement links TRBV4-3 to TRBJ2-7, with D possibly called TRBD1 or TRBD2 (5 bases each). This receptor was taken from a human donor with Burkitt lymphoma. Here the CDR3 reads CASSQDIGTEQYF. The CDR3 DNA reads as TGCGCCAGCAGCCAAGATATCGGGACGGAGCAGTACTTC.